This note documents a single T cell receptor (beta chain) sequence. This CDR3 region has 16 residues. Germline V gene data show CDR1 as SGHTA and CDR2 as FQGNSA. Trimming removed 3 bases from V and 0 bases from J, with 12 bases in between. In the authors' workflow: Using reference gene primer amplification, nucleated cell counts were estimated. TCRdb's copy holds only in-frame clones and misses some; the assay was immunoSEQ multiplex PCR. D and trimming were read from the DNA, whereas the V and J calls and clone size are those reported in that table. The profile shows about 170,000 clones, roughly four fifths of them singletons. The data were obtained in a study of blood T cell repertoires in COVID-19. Whole-study context: COVID-19 samples from acute and convalescent phases originated in the United States, Italy and Spain.

The chain couples TRBV7-2 to TRBJ1-3; D call uncertain. Sequencing was done on a sample of peripheral blood. The origin of this receptor is a middle-aged man who had recovered from COVID-19. The DNA of the CDR3 is TGTGCCAGCAGCTTGAGGGAACAAAGCTCTGGAAACACCATATATTTT. Encoded protein: CASSLREQSSGNTIYF.